This record covers a single T cell receptor (beta chain). This sample was included in a study of cytotoxic CD8 clonotypes in ibrutinib-treated CLL. In germline, CDR1 is LNHDA, CDR2 SQIVND (reference sequence). The CDR3 runs 12 residues. With 4 bases removed from V and 6 bases from J, the gap between germline ends came to 10 bases. Sequencing was performed with immunoSEQ multiplex PCR; in TCRdb, only in-frame clones are kept and a portion is missing. This table has about 140,000 clones, 75% to 85% appearing once. Cryopreserved PBMCs supplied about 2 micrograms of genomic DNA for TCR beta libraries. This clonotype was obtained from a human donor with chronic lymphocytic leukemia. Sequencing used PBMCs, obtained after 36 months of ibrutinib treatment. This chain connects TRBV19 to TRBJ2-7, with D uncertain. The chain's CDR3 is CASSRPLGEQYF. In DNA form, the CDR3 reads TGTGCCAGTAGTAGACCCCTAGGCGAGCAGTACTTC.